What follows are 20 T cell receptor beta chains derived from one specimen sequenced in a study of T cells in Graves' hyperthyroidism and ophthalmopathy. The source material, RNA transcripts, was used to amplify TCR beta CDR3 regions. The primer set for the first-round RT-PCR of the TCR CDR3 was HTBI. TCRdb re-called the multiplex PCR reads through MiXCR, storing one row per CDR3 protein. The sample includes around 520,000 distinct CDR3 sequences, 12% to 15% of them seen just once. The material sequenced was blood. The origin of the receptors is a woman in her forties with Graves' hyperthyroidism.

The sample holds many counts of this clonotype. The chain couples TRBV6-1 to TRBJ2-1; no firm D call. Germline V gives CDR1 MNHNS, CDR2 SASEGT. V gave up 2 bases and J gave up 4 bases, with 12 bases separating them. The CDR3 runs to 15 residues. CDR3 loop: CASSESRLVYNEQFF. CDR3 nucleotides: TGTGCCAGCAGTGAATCGCGGCTAGTGTACAATGAGCAGTTCTTC.

The chain is built from TRBV24-1 and TRBJ2-1; D may be TRBD1 or TRBD2 (5 bases each). Between the trimmed V and J ends, which lost 9 bases and 2 bases, there was a span of 16 bases. The germline CDR1 and CDR2 sequences are KGHDR and SFDVKD. The CDR3 is 15 residues long. This chain's CDR3 is CATGDSGTPYNEQFF. CDR3 DNA sequence: TGTGCCACCGGAGATTCCGGGACGCCCTACAATGAGCAGTTCTTC.

The table lists this clonotype with many counts. The V call is TRBV12-3 or TRBV12-4, the J call TRBJ2-3; TRBD1 aligns across 9 bases. The length of the CDR3 is 16 residues. Trimming took 1 base from V and 1 from J; bases not matched to a gene: 3. In DNA, the CDR3 is TGTGCCAGCAGTTTAGATCGGACAGGGGGCACAGATACGCAGTATTTT. Amino acid sequence: CASSLDRTGGTDTQYF.

This clonotype has just a few counts. The chain couples TRBV6-5 to TRBJ1-6; D gene ambiguous. The CDR3 has 17 amino acids. V lost 0 bases, J lost 5 bases, and 14 bases lay in between. From germline, CDR1 is MNHEY and CDR2 SVGAGI. The CDR3 region is CASSYSIGTPDNSPLHF. The CDR3 DNA reads TGTGCCAGCAGTTACTCGATCGGCACACCTGATAATTCACCCCTCCACTTT.

As for this clonotype: Germline is not matched at one junction end, which may reflect a read error. The rearrangement uses TRBV7-2 and TRBJ2-7; maybe TRBD2 (6 bases). Germline loops: CDR1 SGHTA, CDR2 FQGNSA. CDR3 size: 17 residues. The CDR3 loop is CASSPVAAGLSSYEQYF. CDR3 sequence (DNA): TGCGCCAGCAGCCCAGTAGCGGCGGGACTTTCCTCCTACGAGCAGTACTTC.

In its sample, this clonotype was seen many times. The chain couples TRBV20-1 to TRBJ1-1; 11 bases match TRBD1. This CDR3 has 14 amino acids. Trimming at V came to 6 bases and at J to 1 base, leaving 4 bases not matched to a gene. Germline CDR1 is DFQATT and CDR2 is SNEGSKA (reference sequence). The CDR3 protein is CSAGQGVTNTEAFF. CDR3 nucleotides: TGCAGTGCGGGACAGGGGGTTACGAACACTGAAGCTTTCTTT.

This clonotype was found many times. J is TRBJ2-3 and V is TRBV3-1; D call uncertain. V was cut by 3 bases and J by 0 bases, with 7 bases left in between. The CDR3 runs to 14 residues. The germline V gene encodes CDR1 LGHDT and CDR2 YNNKEL (reference sequence). CDR3 residues: CASSHGQSTDTQYF. DNA for the CDR3: TGTGCCAGCAGCCACGGGCAAAGCACAGATACGCAGTATTTT.

This clonotype was recorded many times. The genes are TRBV9 and TRBJ2-7; 10 bases match TRBD2. CDR3 length: 14 residues. CDR1 SGDLS and CDR2 YYNGEE come from the germline V gene. The trim removed 1 base at V and 5 bases at J, leaving 3 bases unmatched. The CDR3 spells CASSVTSGIHEQYF. As DNA, the CDR3 is TGTGCCAGCAGCGTAACTAGCGGGATTCACGAGCAGTACTTC.

This clonotype was found a few times. This chain joins TRBV19 and TRBJ2-7; D is unclear. Looked up from germline, CDR1 is LNHDA and CDR2 is SQIVND (reference sequence). This CDR3 is built from 15 residues. V lost 1 base, J lost 3 bases, and 13 bases lay in between. The CDR3 protein is CASSIAWTAIYEQYF. The CDR3 DNA sequence: TGTGCCAGTAGTATAGCTTGGACCGCTATCTACGAGCAGTACTTC.

This clonotype was picked up a small number of times. This sequence joins TRBV25-1 and TRBJ1-6; TRBD1 might be the D (5 bases). Germline CDR1 is MGHDK and CDR2 is SYGVNS. The V end was cut by 1 base, the J end by 5 bases, with 9 bases between. The length of the CDR3 is 15 residues. CDR3 nucleotides: TGTGCCAGCAGTGAATTTTGGGGCGATAATTCACCCCTCCACTTT. Its protein product is CASSEFWGDNSPLHF.

This clonotype appeared many times. Here the CDR3 reads CSARITSGRRNEQYF. CDR3 DNA: TGCAGTGCTAGGATTACTAGCGGGAGGAGGAACGAGCAGTACTTC. V gene TRBV20-1 combines with J gene TRBJ2-7; 12 bases line up with TRBD2. In germline, CDR1 is DFQATT, CDR2 SNEGSKA (reference sequence). The CDR3 is 15 amino acids. Trimming removed 3 bases from V and 5 bases from J; junction bases left unmatched: 8.

The sample holds many counts of this clonotype. The CDR3 coding sequence is TGTGCCAGCAGTTTAGTCCGGAGGAACACTGAAGCTTTCTTT. The encoded protein is CASSLVRRNTEAFF. The rearrangement links TRBV12-3 or TRBV12-4 to TRBJ1-1; D call uncertain. Trimming pared 1 base from V and 1 base from J, leaving 7 bases between. The CDR3 totals 14 residues.

The sample holds many counts of this clonotype. The CDR3 nucleotides read TGTGCCAGCAGCCGGGGGACGGAAGATACGCAGTATTTT. This translates into CASSRGTEDTQYF. The chain recombines TRBV7-9 with TRBJ2-3; maybe TRBD2 (6 bases). Trimming stripped 5 bases from V and 5 bases from J, with 11 bases between. Germline V gene sequence: CDR1 SEHNR, CDR2 FQNEAQ (reference sequence). The CDR3 length is 13 residues.

This clonotype was picked up many times. The chain combines TRBV6-1 with TRBJ2-1, with D perhaps matching TRBD1 (6 bases). Germline-derived CDR1 and CDR2 are MNHNS and SASEGT. V gave up 3 bases and J gave up 2 bases, with 17 bases separating them. The CDR3 is 17 amino acids. In DNA, the CDR3 is TGTGCCAGCAGTGAGGACCTAGGACAGACTGCCTACAATGAGCAGTTCTTC. Translation gives CASSEDLGQTAYNEQFF.

At least ten counts were recorded for this clonotype. This sequence joins TRBV5-1 and TRBJ2-1; D uncertain. Trimming removed 0 bases from V and 3 bases from J, with 7 bases in between. Per the germline V gene, CDR1 is SGHRS and CDR2 is YFSETQ. The CDR3 has 14 amino acids. DNA of the CDR3: TGCGCCAGCAGCTTGGCCGACAACTACAATGAGCAGTTCTTC. Its translation: CASSLADNYNEQFF.

The chain employs TRBV6-5 and TRBJ1-2; TRBD1 might be the D (5 bases). Trimming cost V 0 bases and J 8 bases, with 19 bases left between them. The CDR3 loop spans 16 amino acids. Looked up from germline, CDR1 is MNHEY and CDR2 is SVGAGI. CDR3 DNA: TGTGCCAGCAGTTACTCGGGGCAGGCCGTCCTTCAAGGCTACACCTTC. Its translation is CASSYSGQAVLQGYTF.

This clonotype was seen repeatedly, ten times or more. The J gene is TRBJ2-2, the V gene TRBV3-1; tentatively, D is TRBD1 (6 bases). The CDR3 runs 15 residues. The germline V and J ends were trimmed by 1 base and 2 bases, with 8 bases remaining between them. In germline, CDR1 is LGHDT, CDR2 YNNKEL (reference sequence). CDR3 DNA sequence: TGTGCCAGCAGCCAAGGGACAGTTAACACCGGGGAGCTGTTTTTT. Its protein is CASSQGTVNTGELFF.

This clonotype has at least ten counts. The V and J genes are TRBV27 and TRBJ2-1; perhaps TRBD1 as D (5 bases). The CDR3 has 14 amino acids. Germline values: CDR1 MNHEY, CDR2 SMNVEV (reference sequence). V was trimmed by 5 bases and J by 4 bases, leaving 12 bases between them. The CDR3 nucleotides read TGTGCCAGCAGTGGATACAGGCGGTACAATGAGCAGTTCTTC. It codes for CASSGYRRYNEQFF.

This clonotype has only a few counts. The chain combines TRBV2 with TRBJ1-6; tentative D call: TRBD1 (5 bases). V was clipped by 7 bases and J by 12 bases, with 16 bases between them. CDR1 and CDR2 from the germline V gene are SNHLY and FYNNEI. The CDR3 contains 13 residues. DNA of the CDR3: TGTGCCAGCACTACCGGGCGGGGGAGACCCCTCCACTTT. It translates to CASTTGRGRPLHF.

The sample holds one count of this clonotype. This chain links TRBV10-3 with TRBJ1-1, with TRBD1 as a possible D gene (5 bases). The germline V gene has CDR1 ENHRY and CDR2 SYGVKD. The CDR3 covers 13 residues. The ends were cut back, 5 bases at V and 1 base at J, with 8 bases in the middle. The CDR3 DNA follows: TGTGCCATCAGTTTGGGGGGGAACACTGAAGCTTTCTTT. The encoded protein is CAISLGGNTEAFF.